One sample yielded the 27 T cell receptor beta chains listed below, sequenced in a study of human T cells and chemical hapten exposure. TCRdb reprocessed the RACE reads via MiXCR and lists one record per CDR3 protein. Of some 350,000 distinct CDR3 sequences listed, about 6% were seen once; the top ten hold about 5.6%. Time point meaning: patch test 2, 6 weeks after DPC sensitization. Sample treatment: therapeutic diphenylcyclopropenone sensitization with weekly scalp DPC. The sample was whole blood, taken in connection with sensitization to the hapten diphenylcyclopropenone (DPC). The receptors originated from a woman aged 18-29 years with alopecia areata. Some clones in this sample may be carry-over from other donors' samples.

This clonotype was counted once. This sequence joins TRBV25-1 and TRBJ2-7; TRBD2 matches at 10 bases. Germline V gene data show CDR1 as MGHDK and CDR2 as SYGVNS. There are 17 residues in the CDR3. The ends lost 4 bases at V and 1 base at J; junction bases unmatched: 10. The DNA for the CDR3 is TGTGCCAGCAGTGGAGGGACTAGCGCCCCGAGGTCCTACGAGCAGTACTTC. Its translation: CASSGGTSAPRSYEQYF.

This clonotype showed up many times. This chain uses TRBV20-1 with TRBJ2-5; 12 bases fit TRBD2. Germline V gene sequence: CDR1 DFQATT, CDR2 SNEGSKA (reference sequence). The V and J ends lost 6 bases and 7 bases, in that order; junction bases with no gene match: 9. The CDR3 is 14 amino acids. DNA for the CDR3: TGCAGTGCCCCGACTAGCGGGGGCGTTTTGACCCAGTACTTC. Translating it yields CSAPTSGGVLTQYF.

This clonotype showed up many times. V and J are TRBV7-9 and TRBJ2-3; D uncertain. Germline-derived CDR1 and CDR2 are SEHNR and FQNEAQ (reference sequence). Trimming shortened V by 4 bases and J by 2 bases, and 19 bases separated the two germline ends. This CDR3 spans 17 amino acids. CDR3 in DNA: TGTGCCAGCAGCTCCCAGAAGGCGCAAGATTACACAGATACGCAGTATTTT. Translated, it gives CASSSQKAQDYTDTQYF.

This clonotype was recorded many times. CDR3 DNA sequence: TGCGCCAGCCGAACACTAGCGGGGGCCCAGGGGACCCAGTACTTC. Residues: CASRTLAGAQGTQYF. This chain connects TRBV5-1 to TRBJ2-5; TRBD2 matches 11 bases. Germline V gene data show CDR1 as SGHRS and CDR2 as YFSETQ. This CDR3 spans 15 amino acids. With 7 bases clipped from V and 7 bases from J, the junction kept 12 bases outside the gene matches.

The chain has TRBV2 and TRBJ2-2, with 7 bases fitting TRBD1. The V gene's germline CDR1 is SNHLY and CDR2 FYNNEI. J was trimmed by 6 bases and V by 7 bases; bases with no gene match: 5. CDR3 length equals 13 residues. In DNA, the CDR3 is TGTGCCAGCACCCTAGGGGGCGCCGGGGAGCTGTTTTTT. Translating gives CASTLGGAGELFF.

This clonotype was counted a few times. The chain is built from TRBV10-3 and TRBJ2-2; the match to TRBD1 covers 7 bases. Germline-derived CDR1 and CDR2 are ENHRY and SYGVKD. The J segment lost 1 base and the V segment lost 4 bases, leaving 12 bases of the junction unmatched. The CDR3 contains 18 residues. For the CDR3, the DNA is TGTGCCATCAGTGTAAGGACAGGACTCCCTCTGAACACCGGGGAGCTGTTTTTT. It is translated as CAISVRTGLPLNTGELFF.

The sample holds a few counts of this clonotype. The V call is TRBV6-2 or TRBV6-3, the J call TRBJ1-5; 9 bases align to TRBD1. The CDR3 consists of 16 residues. The V and J ends lost 5 bases and 5 bases, in that order; junction bases with no gene match: 10. Per germline, CDR1 MNHEY and CDR2 SVGEGT. This CDR3 is CASSTGQGMGDQPQHF. Here the CDR3 DNA reads TGTGCCAGCAGTACCGGACAGGGGATGGGTGATCAGCCCCAGCATTTT.

The chain couples TRBV6-2 or TRBV6-3 to TRBJ2-5, with TRBD2 matching over 7 bases. Germline CDR1 MNHEY, CDR2 SVGEGT. This CDR3 comprises 16 residues. V lost 0 bases to trimming and J lost 5 bases; unmatched junction nucleotides: 9. CDR3 nucleotide sequence: TGTGCCAGCAGTTACTCGAGCGGGGACCACAGGGAGACCCAGTACTTC. It codes for CASSYSSGDHRETQYF.

This clonotype has a handful of counts. The chain carries TRBV7-2 and TRBJ2-3, with 14 nucleotides matching TRBD2. The CDR3 has 15 residues. Germline V gene lookup returns CDR1 SGHTA and CDR2 FQGNSA. V was clipped by 5 bases and J by 6 bases; unmatched bases: 4. Written as DNA, the CDR3 is TGTGCCAGCAGCCCTCGACTAGCGGGGGGGGATACGCAGTATTTT. Its translation is CASSPRLAGGDTQYF.

This clonotype was counted many times. The chain recombines TRBV3-1 with TRBJ2-3, with D hard to call. The V end was cut by 0 bases, the J end by 2 bases, with 3 bases between. Germline V CDR1 and CDR2: LGHDT, YNNKEL (reference sequence). The CDR3 loop spans 13 amino acids. The CDR3: CASSQDFTDTQYF. The CDR3 coding sequence is TGTGCCAGCAGCCAAGATTTCACAGATACGCAGTATTTT.

The sample holds many counts of this clonotype. This sequence joins TRBV7-9 and TRBJ2-3, with 10 bases lining up with TRBD2. The V gene's germline CDR1 is SEHNR and CDR2 FQNEAQ (reference sequence). The CDR3 runs 16 residues. Unmatched junction bases numbered 7, after V lost 5 bases and J lost 2 bases. This CDR3 is CASSGRTSGLTDTQYF. The CDR3, as DNA: TGTGCCAGCAGCGGACGGACTAGCGGCCTCACAGATACGCAGTATTTT.

This clonotype was seen repeatedly, ten times or more. The chain uses TRBV28 and TRBJ2-7, with D unclear. Germline V gives CDR1 MDHEN, CDR2 SYDVKM. V dropped 7 bases and J dropped 0 bases, with 10 bases sitting between them. This CDR3 is built from 13 residues. CDR3 bases: TGTGCCAGCAACAGACAAAGCTCCTACGAGCAGTACTTC. It is translated as CASNRQSSYEQYF.

As for this clonotype: Just one base apart from a much larger clone, this may be a read error. This chain uses TRBV6-1 with TRBJ1-6; D is unclear. This CDR3 is built from 14 residues. Germline assignment: CDR1 MNHNS and CDR2 SASEGT. The CDR3: CVSSEDQIVSPLHF. The CDR3 DNA reads as TGTGTCAGCAGTGAAGACCAAATTGTCTCACCCCTCCACTTT.

V gene TRBV6-2 or TRBV6-3 combines with J gene TRBJ2-2; D might be TRBD2 (6 bases). Germline CDR1 MNHEY, CDR2 SVGEGT. The CDR3 spans 17 residues. V was clipped by 0 bases and J by 0 bases, with 11 bases between them. The CDR3 DNA reads TGTGCCAGCAGTTACTCCCCGGAGGGGTCGAACACCGGGGAGCTGTTTTTT. Protein: CASSYSPEGSNTGELFF.

The sample holds many counts of this clonotype. The J gene is TRBJ1-1, the V gene TRBV29-1; no clear D. CDR1 SQVTM and CDR2 ANQGSEA come from the germline V gene. The V gene lost 7 bases and the J gene lost 7 bases, with 13 bases spanning the gap. The CDR3 totals 11 residues. CDR3 residues: CSALRENEAFF. The CDR3 DNA sequence: TGCAGCGCGCTCCGGGAGAATGAAGCTTTCTTT.

This clonotype appeared a few times. This chain links TRBV6-6 with TRBJ1-2; 7 bases map to TRBD1. V gave up 4 bases and J gave up 4 bases; unmatched junction bases: 9. The CDR3 is 15 residues long. Germline V gives CDR1 MNHNY, CDR2 SVGAGI (reference sequence). CDR3 in DNA: TGTGCCAGCAGTTCTACAGGGGTGGGAGCCTATGGCTACACCTTC. This codes for CASSSTGVGAYGYTF.

This rearrangement joins TRBV2 to TRBJ1-1; D is perhaps TRBD1 (5 bases). V lost 6 bases to trimming and J lost 5 bases, with 19 bases between them. This CDR3 has 15 amino acids. Looked up from germline, CDR1 is SNHLY and CDR2 is FYNNEI. CDR3 nucleotide sequence: TGTGCCAGCAGCGCCGGGGTACAGGTCCCTACTGAAGCTTTCTTT. Translation: CASSAGVQVPTEAFF. Based on the CDR3 plus reference TRBV2 and TRBJ1-1, the full variable domain is EPEVTQTPSHQVTQMGQEVILRCVPISNHLYFYWYRQILGQKVEFLVSFYNNEISEKSEIFDDQFSVERPDGSNFTLKIRSTKLEDSAMYFCASSAGVQVPTEAFFGQGTRLTVV.

This clonotype was detected a few times. The chain recombines TRBV11-3 with TRBJ2-7; perhaps D is TRBD1 or TRBD2 (5 bases each). This CDR3 has 14 amino acids. The germline V gene encodes CDR1 SGHNT and CDR2 YENEEA. V lost 5 bases, J lost 3 bases, and 14 bases lay in between. The CDR3 DNA follows: TGTGCCAGCAGCACGGGACCCATCGGCTACGAGCAGTACTTC. This sequence encodes CASSTGPIGYEQYF.

This clonotype has only a few counts. The chain employs TRBV11-2 and TRBJ2-5; TRBD1 matches at 9 bases. The J segment lost 4 bases and the V segment lost 1 base, leaving 4 bases of the junction unmatched. The CDR3 sequence is 15 residues long. Germline V gene data show CDR1 as SGHAT and CDR2 as FQNNGV. CDR3 in DNA: TGTGCCAGCAGCTTAGGGGACAGGGACTCAGAGACCCAGTACTTC. Translation: CASSLGDRDSETQYF.

The chain links TRBV7-3 to TRBJ2-1; 8 positions agree with TRBD2. V lost 4 bases, J lost 6 bases, and 8 bases stayed unmatched. The CDR3 runs 15 residues. The V gene's germline CDR1 is SGHTA and CDR2 FQGTGA. The CDR3 DNA sequence: TGTGCCAGCAGCTCCCGGGGGGGCCAACCCAATGAGCAGTTCTTC. This encodes CASSSRGGQPNEQFF.

This clonotype was detected a few times. J is TRBJ2-6 and V is TRBV6-2 or TRBV6-3, with a weak D call TRBD1 (5 bases). Germline lookup yields CDR1 MNHEY and CDR2 SVGEGT. Trimming removed 4 bases at V and 3 bases at J, with 16 bases between. The CDR3 totals 17 residues. The CDR3 region is CASSSAARGFGANVLTF. Written as DNA, the CDR3 is TGTGCCAGCAGTTCTGCAGCAAGGGGCTTTGGGGCCAACGTCCTGACTTTC.

This clonotype has a handful of counts. The V call is TRBV9, the J call TRBJ1-1, with TRBD1 as a possible D gene (6 bases). V shed 4 bases and J shed 0 bases, with 19 bases lying between them. The CDR3 spans 17 residues. The germline V gene has CDR1 SGDLS and CDR2 YYNGEE. The CDR3 DNA is TGTGCCAGCAGCCCGTGGACAGCGCCAACCATGAACACTGAAGCTTTCTTT. Translation gives CASSPWTAPTMNTEAFF. The full variable domain, its missing parts supplied by reference TRBV9 and TRBJ1-1, is DSGVTQTPKHLITATGQRVTLRCSPRSGDLSVYWYQQSLDQGLQFLIQYYNGEERAKGNILERFSAQQFPDLHSELNLSSLELGDSALYFCASSPWTAPTMNTEAFFGQGTRLTVV.

The chain links TRBV20-1 to TRBJ1-1, with a tentative D call TRBD1 (5 bases). V was pared by 3 bases and J by 2 bases, with 7 bases between. From germline, CDR1 is DFQATT and CDR2 SNEGSKA (reference sequence). The CDR3 sequence is 12 residues long. The CDR3 sequence is CSASRGNTEAFF. CDR3 coding DNA: TGCAGTGCTAGTAGGGGAAACACTGAAGCTTTCTTT.

This clonotype was seen many times. The V gene is TRBV24-1, the J gene TRBJ2-4, with TRBD1 matching 7 bases. The CDR3 runs 21 residues. The germline V gene has CDR1 KGHDR and CDR2 SFDVKD. With 3 bases clipped from V and 11 bases from J, the junction kept 30 bases outside the gene matches. CDR3 sequence reads: CATSDARGPGQFYFYSPLQYF. Here the CDR3 DNA reads TGTGCCACCAGTGATGCCCGTGGGCCGGGACAGTTCTACTTTTATTCCCCACTTCAGTACTTC.

V gene TRBV6-2 or TRBV6-3 combines with J gene TRBJ2-6; D remains unclear. This CDR3 comprises 17 residues. Germline V gives CDR1 MNHEY, CDR2 SVGEGT. Trimming left V 4 bases short and J 7 bases short, with 20 bases between. The DNA for the CDR3 is TGTGCCAGCAGTTTCCTTCTTGCTGTCTCAAGAGCCAACGTCCTGACTTTC. It translates to CASSFLLAVSRANVLTF.

In its sample, this clonotype was seen a few times. V gene TRBV27 combines with J gene TRBJ2-7, with 11 bases lining up with TRBD2. The CDR3 sequence is 18 residues long. Trimming at V came to 5 bases and at J to 1 base, leaving 13 bases not matched to a gene. Germline CDR1 MNHEY, CDR2 SMNVEV (reference sequence). The CDR3 loop reads CASSPLRGGTSGSYEQYF. The CDR3, as DNA: TGTGCCAGCAGTCCGCTGCGAGGGGGGACTAGCGGTTCCTACGAGCAGTACTTC.

CDR3 coding DNA: TGTGCCAGCAGCTTAGGAGGGACAGGGGGCACTGAGCAGTTCTTC. It codes for CASSLGGTGGTEQFF. V and J are TRBV7-2 and TRBJ2-1, with 12 positions matching TRBD1. CDR3 length: 15 residues. Germline V gene lookup returns CDR1 SGHTA and CDR2 FQGNSA. J was trimmed by 9 bases and V by 1 base; bases with no gene match: 4.